These 27 T cell receptor beta chains share one sample of origin, sequenced in a study of shared clonotypes between healthy human individuals. TCRdb's table, derived via immunoSEQ multiplex PCR, lists solely in-frame clones and lacks some. The repertoire holds some 2 million clones, with 85% to 95% as singletons. Sequenced material: naive CD4+ T cells sorted from blood. Subset defined: CD45RA+ positively selected. These TCRs come from a man between 18 and 35 years old in good health.

The chain recombines TRBV2 with TRBJ1-4; D remains ambiguous. The CDR3 is 14 amino acids. Trimming left V 7 bases short and J 4 bases short, with 13 bases between. CDR1 and CDR2 (germline): SNHLY, FYNNEI. The CDR3 spells CASIIQGVNEKLFF. The CDR3 nucleotides read TGTGCCAGCATAATCCAAGGAGTTAATGAAAAACTGTTTTTT.

In the case of this clone: Other DNA sequences within the sample encode an identical CDR3. This rearrangement joins TRBV5-1 to TRBJ2-7; no clear D. This CDR3 has 15 residues. CDR1 SGHRS and CDR2 YFSETQ come from the germline V gene. V was cut by 4 bases and J by 0 bases, with 14 bases left in between. As DNA, the CDR3 is TGCGCCAGCAGCCTTGTGGCAGGAAGCTCCTACGAGCAGTACTTC. It translates to CASSLVAGSSYEQYF. Looking up the rest from reference TRBV5-1 and TRBJ2-7 gives the full variable domain: KAGVTQTPRYLIKTRGQQVTLSCSPISGHRSVSWYQQTPGQGLQFLFEYFSETQRNKGNFPGRFSGRQFSNSRSEMNVSTLELGDSALYLCASSLVAGSSYEQYFGPGTRLTVT.

The chain uses TRBV7-3 and TRBJ2-5, with D hard to call. The CDR3 runs to 15 residues. Germline CDR1 SGHTA, CDR2 FQGTGA. Deletions cut 0 bases from V and 5 bases from J, with 13 bases between. CDR3: CASSLTGITGETQYF. The CDR3 nucleotides are TGTGCCAGCAGCTTAACAGGCATAACGGGTGAGACCCAGTACTTC. Full variable domain (remainder filled in from reference TRBV7-3 and TRBJ2-5): GAGVSQTPSNKVTEKGKYVELRCDPISGHTALYWYRQSLGQGPEFLIYFQGTGAADDSGLPNDRFFAVRPEGSVSTLKIQRTERGDSAVYLCASSLTGITGETQYFGPGTRLLVL.

This clone was seen a handful of times. The chain recombines TRBV28 with TRBJ1-2; possible D gene TRBD1, 5 bases. Trimming removed 3 bases from V and 4 bases from J, with 12 bases in between. Per germline, CDR1 MDHEN and CDR2 SYDVKM. The CDR3 contains 14 residues. CDR3: CASSFGGDSYGYTF. Here the CDR3 DNA reads TGTGCCAGCAGTTTCGGGGGGGATTCCTATGGCTACACCTTC.

This clone was seen a single time. The V gene is TRBV7-2, the J gene TRBJ2-2; 9 bases are shared with TRBD1. J lost 5 bases, V lost 4 bases, and 5 bases had no gene match. CDR1 is SGHTA, CDR2 FQGNSA, per germline. This CDR3 region has 15 residues. CDR3 nucleotide sequence: TGTGCCAGCAGCTCCCGGACAGGGGCGACCGGGGAGCTGTTTTTT. Encoded protein: CASSSRTGATGELFF.

The V call is TRBV19, the J call TRBJ1-2, with 9 bases matching TRBD1. Germline CDR1 LNHDA, CDR2 SQIVND (reference sequence). With 7 bases clipped from V and 2 bases from J, the junction kept 14 bases outside the gene matches. The CDR3 totals 17 residues. The CDR3 nucleotides are TGTGCCAGTAAAAAGGAAGGCCCGGGGACAGGGAACTATGGCTACACCTTC. It is translated as CASKKEGPGTGNYGYTF.

This chain joins TRBV6-1 and TRBJ1-4; TRBD1 is a possible D gene (6 bases). CDR1 and CDR2 from the germline V gene are MNHNS and SASEGT. This CDR3 is 15 amino acids long. The germline V and J ends were trimmed by 2 bases and 2 bases, with 9 bases remaining between them. The chain's CDR3 is CASSERGQTNEKLFF. The CDR3 coding sequence is TGTGCCAGCAGTGAACGAGGACAGACTAATGAAAAACTGTTTTTT.

This rearrangement joins TRBV6-6 to TRBJ2-7; D perhaps matches TRBD2 (7 bases). The V gene lost 7 bases and the J gene lost 5 bases, with 9 bases spanning the gap. The CDR3 covers 11 residues. CDR1 is MNHNY and CDR2 is SVGAGI in the germline V gene (reference sequence). CDR3 bases: TGTGCCAGCACGGGGGGCAACGAGCAGTACTTC. Its protein product is CASTGGNEQYF.

This clone has just one count. The V and J genes are TRBV25-1 and TRBJ2-5, with 16 positions matching TRBD2. CDR1 is MGHDK and CDR2 is SYGVNS in the germline V gene. With 3 bases clipped from V and 5 bases from J, the junction kept 3 bases outside the gene matches. This CDR3 comprises 16 residues. The CDR3 here is CASSDPGLAGGETQYF. The CDR3 DNA sequence: TGTGCCAGCAGTGACCCGGGACTAGCGGGAGGGGAGACCCAGTACTTC.

A word on this clone: Within the sample, other DNA sequences also encode this same CDR3. The chain recombines TRBV7-3 with TRBJ1-1; D unclear. The CDR3 runs to 13 residues. V was pared by 5 bases and J by 0 bases, with 7 bases between. The germline V gene encodes CDR1 SGHTA and CDR2 FQGTGA. CDR3 protein: CASSLQLNTEAFF. For the CDR3, the DNA is TGTGCCAGCAGCCTACAGCTGAACACTGAAGCTTTCTTT.

This chain connects TRBV5-1 to TRBJ2-1; D is perhaps TRBD1 or TRBD2 (5 bases each). V lost 4 bases, J lost 10 bases, and 15 bases lay in between. Germline assignment: CDR1 SGHRS and CDR2 YFSETQ. The CDR3 sequence is 13 residues long. This chain's CDR3 is CASSQEGSREQFF. CDR3 DNA sequence: TGCGCCAGCAGCCAAGAGGGGAGCAGGGAGCAGTTCTTC.

The chain recombines TRBV19 with TRBJ1-1; 7 nucleotides agree with TRBD1. CDR1 and CDR2 (germline): LNHDA, SQIVND (reference sequence). The V gene end was trimmed by 9 bases and the J gene end by 1 base; junction bases not matched to a gene: 11. This CDR3 spans 15 amino acids. Here the CDR3 reads CASHIEGQTNTEAFF. CDR3 nucleotide sequence: TGTGCCAGCCATATAGAGGGACAGACGAACACTGAAGCTTTCTTT.

J is TRBJ1-6 and V is TRBV7-9, with D hard to call. The germline CDR1 and CDR2 sequences are SEHNR and FQNEAQ (reference sequence). The CDR3 consists of 17 residues. The germline V and J ends were trimmed by 0 bases and 0 bases, with 9 bases remaining between them. The CDR3 here is CASSLATSSSYNSPLHF. The CDR3 DNA is TGTGCCAGCAGCTTAGCGACGAGTAGCTCCTATAATTCACCCCTCCACTTT.

This clone was observed once. The chain has TRBV6-5 and TRBJ2-7; tentatively, D is TRBD1 or TRBD2 (5 bases each). The germline gives CDR1 MNHEY, CDR2 SVGAGI. The CDR3 has 14 amino acids. The ends were cut back, 7 bases at V and 1 base at J, with 14 bases in the middle. The CDR3, as DNA: TGTGCCAGCAACCTCCGGGACGGGTCCTACGAGCAGTACTTC. Amino acid sequence: CASNLRDGSYEQYF.

This clone was picked up a small number of times. This specimen includes other DNA sequences encoding the same CDR3. The chain carries TRBV9 and TRBJ1-1, with D perhaps TRBD1 (5 bases). Germline loops: CDR1 SGDLS, CDR2 YYNGEE. This CDR3 is built from 13 residues. Between the trimmed V and J ends, which lost 0 bases and 4 bases, there was a span of 7 bases. The CDR3 sequence is CASSVGGSTEAFF. Here the CDR3 DNA reads TGTGCCAGCAGCGTAGGGGGGAGCACTGAAGCTTTCTTT. Using reference TRBV9 and TRBJ1-1 for the parts outside the CDR3, the full variable domain is DSGVTQTPKHLITATGQRVTLRCSPRSGDLSVYWYQQSLDQGLQFLIQYYNGEERAKGNILERFSAQQFPDLHSELNLSSLELGDSALYFCASSVGGSTEAFFGQGTRLTVV.

The chain recombines TRBV10-2 with TRBJ2-7; 9 bases align to TRBD1. Germline V gene data show CDR1 as WSHSY and CDR2 as SAAADI. The CDR3 consists of 13 residues. V trimming: 5 bases; J trimming: 6 bases; junction bases outside the gene matches: 5. The CDR3 reads CASSFRTGVEQYF. CDR3 nucleotides: TGCGCCAGCAGTTTCAGGACAGGGGTCGAGCAGTACTTC.

About this clone: A much more abundant neighbour one base away suggests this may be a read error. Other DNA sequences in the same sample also yield this CDR3. The chain couples TRBV4-1 to TRBJ1-5, with TRBD1 matching over 7 bases. CDR1 and CDR2 from the germline V gene are MGHRA and YSYEKL. This CDR3 contains 17 residues. The CDR3 region has the DNA TGCGCCAGCTTTCTCCGAGGGGGACAGAATAGCAACCAGCCCCAGCATTTT. Protein sequence: CASFLRGGQNSNQPQHF.

J is TRBJ1-1 and V is TRBV6-1; D gene uncertain. Germline V gives CDR1 MNHNS, CDR2 SASEGT. The CDR3 loop spans 14 amino acids. Trimming shortened V by 2 bases and J by 3 bases, and 10 bases separated the two germline ends. The CDR3 is CASSESQVYTEAFF. CDR3 in DNA: TGTGCCAGCAGTGAAAGCCAGGTCTACACTGAAGCTTTCTTT.

V and J are TRBV28 and TRBJ2-2, with D possibly TRBD1 on 5 matching bases. Germline CDR1 reads MDHEN; CDR2 reads SYDVKM. The V end was cut by 7 bases, the J end by 2 bases, with 8 bases between. The CDR3 totals 13 residues. The CDR3 DNA is TGTGCCAGCATGGACATTAACACCGGGGAGCTGTTTTTT. This sequence encodes CASMDINTGELFF.

The chain links TRBV30 to TRBJ2-5, with TRBD1 as a possible D gene (5 bases). V lost 3 bases and J 1 base, leaving 9 bases between the germline ends. Germline CDR1 is GTSNPN and CDR2 is SVGIG (reference sequence). The CDR3 covers 13 residues. CDR3 nucleotide sequence: TGTGCCTGGAGAGACAGCATCCAAGAGACCCAGTACTTC. Translating it yields CAWRDSIQETQYF. Supplemented by reference TRBV30 and TRBJ2-5, the full variable domain reads SQTIHQWPATLVQPVGSPLSLECTVEGTSNPNLYWYRQAAGRGLQLLFYSVGIGQISSEVPQNLSASRPQDRQFILSSKKLLLSDSGFYLCAWRDSIQETQYFGPGTRLLVL.

V usage is TRBV18 and J usage is TRBJ2-1, with a weak D call TRBD2 (6 bases). This CDR3 has 16 amino acids. Germline V gene data show CDR1 as KGHSH and CDR2 as LQKENI. Trimming left V 3 bases short and J 6 bases short, with 18 bases between. The CDR3: CASSPPPSGQSNEQFF. For the CDR3, the DNA is TGTGCCAGCTCACCTCCCCCCAGCGGGCAAAGCAATGAGCAGTTCTTC.

The V gene is TRBV11-2, the J gene TRBJ2-5; D is uncertain. Germline CDR1 is SGHAT and CDR2 is FQNNGV. V was trimmed by 3 bases and J by 1 base, leaving 15 bases between them. This CDR3 spans 16 amino acids. CDR3 amino acids: CASSLLGRQLQETQYF. In DNA, the CDR3 is TGTGCCAGCAGCTTGTTAGGGCGGCAGCTCCAAGAGACCCAGTACTTC.

V usage is TRBV28 and J usage is TRBJ2-7, with 7 bases matching TRBD2. The CDR3 totals 16 residues. V shed 5 bases and J 6 bases; nucleotides not matched to a gene: 16. Germline V lookup: CDR1 MDHEN, CDR2 SYDVKM. The CDR3 DNA is TGTGCCAGCAGTCCCCTGGATACAGCGGGGAGGGGCGAGCAGTACTTC. Protein sequence: CASSPLDTAGRGEQYF. Together with reference TRBV28 and TRBJ2-7, the CDR3 gives the full variable domain: DVKVTQSSRYLVKRTGEKVFLECVQDMDHENMFWYRQDPGLGLRLIYFSYDVKMKEKGDIPEGYSVSREKKERFSLILESASTNQTSMYLCASSPLDTAGRGEQYFGPGTRLTVT.

This rearrangement joins TRBV2 to TRBJ2-5; 7 nucleotides line up with TRBD1. J was trimmed by 4 bases and V by 5 bases; bases with no gene match: 4. CDR3 length equals 13 residues. Germline V gene data show CDR1 as SNHLY and CDR2 as FYNNEI. The DNA for the CDR3 is TGTGCCAGCAGTCCTAACAGGGGAGAGACCCAGTACTTC. As protein: CASSPNRGETQYF.

The genes are TRBV21-1 and TRBJ1-5. TRBV21-1 is a documented pseudogene. The CDR3 covers 18 residues. The CDR3 DNA reads as TGTGCCAGCATCTTTGGAGCCCTATTAAGGATTAGCAATCAGCCCCAGCATTTT. Amino acids: CASIFGALLRISNQPQHF.

The rearrangement joins TRBV5-4 to TRBJ2-7; TRBD1 matches 9 bases. Per germline, CDR1 SGHNT and CDR2 YYREEE (reference sequence). The CDR3 is 14 residues long. V gave up 4 bases and J gave up 0 bases; unmatched junction bases: 2. The CDR3 nucleotides are TGTGCCAGCAGCGTGACAGGGGGCTCCTACGAGCAGTACTTC. This sequence encodes CASSVTGGSYEQYF.

The chain links TRBV2 to TRBJ1-4; the D is unclear. The CDR3 runs 15 residues. V lost 4 bases to trimming and J lost 7 bases, with 16 bases between them. Germline CDR1 is SNHLY and CDR2 is FYNNEI. CDR3 sequence: CASSGVPQIGEKLFF. CDR3 bases: TGTGCCAGCAGTGGAGTCCCCCAAATCGGTGAAAAACTGTTTTTT.